The 17 T cell receptor beta chains below come from one sample, sequenced in a study of blood T cell repertoires in COVID-19. Data came from immunoSEQ multiplex PCR; TCRdb stores just in-frame clones and leaves some out. The sample lists 200,000 to 250,000 clones; around nine tenths were seen once. The sequencing sample was made of PBMCs or T cells enriched from blood (not recorded which). Receptors were obtained from a woman aged 25 to 39 who had been exposed to COVID-19.

The V and J genes are TRBV18 and TRBJ1-4, with 8 bases lining up with TRBD1. Germline trimming cut 6 bases from V and 4 bases from J; bases unmatched to any gene: 7. The CDR3 covers 15 residues. Germline V gene lookup returns CDR1 KGHSH and CDR2 LQKENI. The CDR3 region has the DNA TGTGCCAGCTCTCAAGACAGGGGTGGTAATGAAAAACTGTTTTTT. This encodes CASSQDRGGNEKLFF.

The CDR3 protein is CASSSRTGTGELFF. CDR3 DNA sequence: TGTGCCAGCAGCTCGCGAACAGGGACCGGGGAGCTGTTTTTT. This chain connects TRBV7-3 to TRBJ2-2; TRBD1 might be the D (6 bases). CDR1 and CDR2 from the germline V gene are SGHTA and FQGTGA. CDR3 length: 14 residues. The V end was cut by 4 bases, the J end by 5 bases, with 11 bases between.

The V call is TRBV6-5, the J call TRBJ1-1, with D tentatively TRBD1 (5 bases). CDR3 length equals 15 residues. V was shortened by 0 bases and J by 5 bases, with 13 bases between the two germline ends. Germline loops: CDR1 MNHEY, CDR2 SVGAGI. CDR3 in DNA: TGTGCCAGCAGTTACTCAGCACAGGTTAAAACTGAAGCTTTCTTT. Its protein is CASSYSAQVKTEAFF.

In its sample, this clone was seen a few times. This chain connects TRBV7-3 to TRBJ2-1; 8 positions match TRBD2. CDR3 length equals 15 residues. V shed 5 bases, J shed 1 base, and the junction held 4 bases outside the gene matches. The germline gives CDR1 SGHTA, CDR2 FQGTGA. As DNA, the CDR3 is TGTGCCAGCAGCGCTCGGGAGGGATCCTACAATGAGCAGTTCTTC. Translated, it gives CASSAREGSYNEQFF.

This clone was seen only once. The chain links TRBV6-1 to TRBJ2-6; 10 nucleotides align to TRBD2. J gave up 0 bases and V 2 bases, and 1 base lay outside the gene matches. Germline V lookup: CDR1 MNHNS, CDR2 SASEGT. This CDR3 comprises 17 residues. The CDR3 DNA reads TGTGCCAGCAGTGAAAGCGGGAGGGCCTCTGGGGCCAACGTCCTGACTTTC. Residues: CASSESGRASGANVLTF.

The CDR3 DNA reads TGTGCCAGCAGTGGGCGGAGGATTCTCTCTGGAAACACCATATATTTT. This codes for CASSGRRILSGNTIYF. V usage is TRBV28 and J usage is TRBJ1-3, with unresolved D. The CDR3 length is 16 residues. Germline V gives CDR1 MDHEN, CDR2 SYDVKM. Trimming took off 5 bases at V and 0 bases at J, with 14 bases between the two ends.

The rearrangement links TRBV3-1 (or the pseudogene TRBV3-2) to TRBJ2-7, with 7 bases fitting TRBD2. V trimming: 2 bases; J trimming: 6 bases; junction bases outside the gene matches: 7. The CDR3 extends over 14 amino acids. Germline CDR1 LGHDT, CDR2 YNNKEL (reference sequence). For the CDR3, the DNA is TGTGCCAGCAGCCAACAGACTAGCACCAGCGAGCAGTACTTC. Translating it yields CASSQQTSTSEQYF.

The chain uses TRBV2 and TRBJ1-4; D is undetermined. V was trimmed by 5 bases and J by 3 bases, leaving 13 bases between them. This CDR3 region has 15 residues. Germline V CDR1 and CDR2: SNHLY, FYNNEI. The CDR3 region has the DNA TGTGCCAGCAGTCCCGGGAGGGCAGCTAATGAAAAACTGTTTTTT. It codes for CASSPGRAANEKLFF.

The rearrangement joins TRBV29-1 to TRBJ2-1; 8 bases fit TRBD2. The CDR3 runs to 14 residues. Germline-derived CDR1 and CDR2 are SQVTM and ANQGSEA. V dropped 7 bases and J dropped 7; count of bases not matched to a gene: 12. The CDR3 here is CSGVGGGPENEQFF. CDR3 coding DNA: TGCAGCGGTGTCGGGGGGGGCCCTGAGAATGAGCAGTTCTTC.

The chain joins TRBV5-1 to TRBJ1-1; TRBD1 agrees at 8 bases. The CDR3 is 15 amino acids. J gave up 0 bases and V 4 bases, and 5 bases lay outside the gene matches. Germline V gene lookup returns CDR1 SGHRS and CDR2 YFSETQ. The CDR3 protein is CASSPPGQVNTEAFF. The CDR3 nucleotides are TGCGCCAGCAGCCCTCCGGGACAGGTGAACACTGAAGCTTTCTTT.

This clone was observed a single time. V usage is TRBV9 and J usage is TRBJ2-5, with 13 bases identical to TRBD2. Germline CDR1 SGDLS, CDR2 YYNGEE. V was clipped by 4 bases and J by 2 bases; unmatched bases: 14. The CDR3 spans 19 residues. DNA of the CDR3: TGTGCCAGCAGCCCTTCCCCGGGACTAGCGGGATCGAGGCAAGAGACCCAGTACTTC. It is translated as CASSPSPGLAGSRQETQYF.

The V and J genes are TRBV16 and TRBJ1-1, with D maybe TRBD1 (6 bases). From germline, CDR1 is KGHSY and CDR2 FQNENV. This CDR3 is built from 17 residues. V was pared by 1 base and J by 3 bases, with 18 bases between. The CDR3 DNA sequence: TGTGCCAGCAGCCAATTAGGGTCTCGACAGGTGGACACTGAAGCTTTCTTT. This codes for CASSQLGSRQVDTEAFF.

This sequence joins TRBV2 and TRBJ2-7, with unresolved D. Trimming pared 0 bases from V and 2 bases from J, leaving 5 bases between. Germline values: CDR1 SNHLY, CDR2 FYNNEI. The CDR3 has 13 residues. In DNA form, the CDR3 reads TGTGCCAGCAGTGAAGCCCTTCCCTACGAGCAGTACTTC. It encodes CASSEALPYEQYF.

The chain employs TRBV5-6 and TRBJ1-1, with D possibly being TRBD1 (5 bases). Germline CDR1 and CDR2: SGHDT and YYEEEE. The CDR3 is 15 residues long. Trimming left V 2 bases short and J 1 base short, with 12 bases between. The CDR3 coding sequence is TGTGCCAGCAGCTTCTGGGTTAGGGGGAACACTGAAGCTTTCTTT. It encodes CASSFWVRGNTEAFF.

Details on this clone: A much larger clone differs by one base, so this may be a read error. The chain couples TRBV28 to TRBJ2-7; no firm D call. The CDR3 runs 13 residues. Germline V gene lookup returns CDR1 MDHEN and CDR2 SYDVKM. Between the trimmed V and J ends, which lost 2 bases and 2 bases, there was a span of 7 bases. The DNA of the CDR3 is TGTGCCAGCAGTTTAGCGGCCACCTACGAGCAGTACTTC. It translates to CASSLAATYEQYF.

V is TRBV5-1 and J is TRBJ1-1; D call uncertain. The CDR3 has 13 residues. The germline V gene encodes CDR1 SGHRS and CDR2 YFSETQ. The V and J ends lost 7 bases and 1 base respectively, with 11 bases between them. The CDR3 DNA sequence: TGCGCCAGCCGGAGGGCGGAGAACACTGAAGCTTTCTTT. It translates to CASRRAENTEAFF.

The V call is TRBV2, the J call TRBJ1-1; unclear D gene. CDR3 length: 13 residues. Trimming took off 8 bases at V and 1 base at J, with 11 bases between the two ends. The V gene's germline CDR1 is SNHLY and CDR2 FYNNEI. The chain's CDR3 is CASERTENTEAFF. CDR3 nucleotide sequence: TGTGCCAGCGAGCGGACGGAGAACACTGAAGCTTTCTTT.